These T cell receptor beta chains were read from a single sample in a study of blood T cell repertoires in COVID-19. Here immunoSEQ multiplex PCR was the method, and the copy in TCRdb shows in-frame clones only, minus some. This table holds some 80,000 clones, roughly 87% found once. Material: peripheral blood. These receptors originate from a woman in her 50s with active or convalescent COVID-19. CDR3s leave out the opening cysteine and the closing phenylalanine or tryptophan. Each record gives: V gene, clone size, CDR3 protein. Size tells how often a clone was seen (once, few, many) or the class of an expanded clone, and some rows leave it out.

TRBV21-1	-	ASSNPGRGGLTCTDTQY
TRBV29-1	-	SLRVVETQY
TRBV18	-	ASSRDRDYGYT
TRBV7-2	-	ASSFIGGPTDTQY
TRBV4-3	-	ASSLDGTGDSPLH
TRBV5-6	-	ASSSGTGNTGELF
TRBV27	-	ASSLDRVATNEKLF
TRBV2	-	ASMKFGQGSGELF
TRBV27	-	ASSAGLATGEAF
TRBV6-5	-	ASRLPGSSGNTIY
TRBV4-1	once	ASSQGQGGNQPQH
TRBV9	-	ASSGKQGLYGYT
TRBV5-1	-	ASSLDQGAKETQY
TRBV5-4	-	ASSSRTGKNYEQY
TRBV6-6	-	ASSYLGDPGELF
TRBV11-2	-	ASSPGVGNNEKLF
TRBV19	once	ASSPDRARVLAKNIQY
TRBV27	few	ASSLTGLHTEAF
TRBV5-1	few	ASSFLSGASTDTQY
TRBV5-6	-	ASSTWTGEEQY
TRBV30	-	AWSRRRGGTDTQY
TRBV19	-	ASTQGANTEAF
TRBV7-8	-	ASSPWQGDEQY
TRBV2	-	ASSRDSNYGYT
TRBV7-3	-	ASSFLGQGADTQY
TRBV4-1	few	ASSQASGNWRTTEAF
TRBV3-1/TRBV3-2	-	ASSQWGGVETQY
TRBV4-3	-	ASSQTQGSEYGYT
TRBV27	-	ASSSETNYGYT
TRBV9	-	ASGRSRTELTDTQY
TRBV6-5	-	ASSQDSLDEAF